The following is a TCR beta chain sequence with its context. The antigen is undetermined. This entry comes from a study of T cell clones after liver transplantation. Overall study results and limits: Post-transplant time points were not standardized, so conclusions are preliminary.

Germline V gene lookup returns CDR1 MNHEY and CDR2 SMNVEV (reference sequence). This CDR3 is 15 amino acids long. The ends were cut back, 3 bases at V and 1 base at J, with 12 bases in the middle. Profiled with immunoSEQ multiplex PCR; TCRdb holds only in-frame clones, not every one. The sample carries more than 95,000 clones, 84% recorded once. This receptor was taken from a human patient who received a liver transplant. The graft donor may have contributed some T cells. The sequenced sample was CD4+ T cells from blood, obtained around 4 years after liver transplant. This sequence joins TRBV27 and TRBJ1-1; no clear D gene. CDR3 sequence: CASSFNRNKNTEAFF. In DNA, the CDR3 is TGTGCCAGCAGTTTTAACAGAAATAAGAACACTGAAGCTTTCTTT.